The rows below give T cell receptor beta chains drawn from one sample of a study of blood T cell repertoires in COVID-19. Only in-frame clones appear in the TCRdb table, and some are missing; sequencing was by immunoSEQ multiplex PCR. The table has 390,000 or so clones, roughly 87% seen once; the top ten hold 5% to 5.5%. Sequenced: PBMCs or T cells enriched from blood (not recorded which). Receptor source: a woman in her fifties or sixties who had recovered from COVID-19. Each CDR3 is given with its conserved first and last residue. D genes are given only for firm matches. A clone size is listed for some rows: how often the clone was seen (once, few, many), or a class if it is expanded.

J gene: TRBJ1-2
D gene: TRBD1
V gene: TRBV4-1
clone size: NA
CDR3 DNA: TGCGCCAGCAGCACTGGGACAGCCTCTAACTATGGCTACACCTTC
CDR3 protein: CASSTGTASNYGYTF

J gene: TRBJ1-4
D gene: NA
V gene: TRBV29-1
clone size: NA
CDR3 DNA: TGCAGCGTCAAACAGGGATCAACTAATGAAAAACTGTTTTTT
CDR3 protein: CSVKQGSTNEKLFF

J gene: TRBJ1-2
D gene: NA
V gene: TRBV7-9
clone size: NA
CDR3 DNA: TGTGCCAGCAGCTTTATCGGGTTAAGCTATGGCTACACCTTC
CDR3 protein: CASSFIGLSYGYTF

J gene: TRBJ1-2
D gene: NA
V gene: TRBV9
clone size: NA
CDR3 DNA: TGTGCCAGCAGCGTAGCTACCGGGGTCGGTGGCTACACCTTC
CDR3 protein: CASSVATGVGGYTF

J gene: TRBJ1-1
D gene: NA
V gene: TRBV7-8
clone size: NA
CDR3 DNA: TGTGCCAGCGCTTCAGCCGGGGTTTCGGGTGAAGCTTTCTTT
CDR3 protein: CASASAGVSGEAFF

J gene: TRBJ2-1
D gene: NA
V gene: TRBV7-2
clone size: NA
CDR3 DNA: TGTGCCAGCAGCTTAGTATTCCTTGAGCAGTTCTTC
CDR3 protein: CASSLVFLEQFF

J gene: TRBJ2-7
D gene: TRBD1
V gene: TRBV12-3/TRBV12-4
clone size: NA
CDR3 DNA: TGTGCCAGCAGGGTACAGGGGGCCTACGAGCAGTACTTC
CDR3 protein: CASRVQGAYEQYF

J gene: TRBJ1-1
D gene: NA
V gene: TRBV3-1/TRBV3-2
clone size: NA
CDR3 DNA: TGTGCCAGCAGCCAATTCACGGGGGACACTGAAGCTTTCTTT
CDR3 protein: CASSQFTGDTEAFF

J gene: TRBJ1-3
D gene: TRBD1
V gene: TRBV6-1
clone size: NA
CDR3 DNA: TGTGCCAGCAGTGATCAGACAGGGGGGTCGGGAAACACCATATATTTT
CDR3 protein: CASSDQTGGSGNTIYF

J gene: TRBJ2-7
D gene: NA
V gene: TRBV7-9
clone size: once
CDR3 DNA: TGTGCCAGCAGCTTAGCCTCCTCGACAGGCTCCTACGAGCAGTACTTC
CDR3 protein: CASSLASSTGSYEQYF

J gene: TRBJ2-3
D gene: NA
V gene: TRBV7-2
clone size: NA
CDR3 DNA: TGTGCCAGCAGCTCAGACCCGGGGGTGGGAGATACGCAGTATTTT
CDR3 protein: CASSSDPGVGDTQYF